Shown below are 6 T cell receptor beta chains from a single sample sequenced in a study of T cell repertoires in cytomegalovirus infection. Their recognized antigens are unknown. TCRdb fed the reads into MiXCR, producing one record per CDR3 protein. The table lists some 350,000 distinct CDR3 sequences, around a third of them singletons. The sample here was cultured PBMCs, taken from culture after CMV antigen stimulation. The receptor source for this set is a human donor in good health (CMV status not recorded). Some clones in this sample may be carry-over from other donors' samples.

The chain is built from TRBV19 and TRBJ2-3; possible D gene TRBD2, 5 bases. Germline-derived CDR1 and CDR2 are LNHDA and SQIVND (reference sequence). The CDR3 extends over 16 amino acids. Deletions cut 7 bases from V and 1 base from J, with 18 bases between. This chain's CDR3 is CASKIRGPSGTDTQYF. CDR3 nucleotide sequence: TGTGCCAGTAAAATTCGAGGGCCAAGTGGCACAGATACGCAGTATTTT.

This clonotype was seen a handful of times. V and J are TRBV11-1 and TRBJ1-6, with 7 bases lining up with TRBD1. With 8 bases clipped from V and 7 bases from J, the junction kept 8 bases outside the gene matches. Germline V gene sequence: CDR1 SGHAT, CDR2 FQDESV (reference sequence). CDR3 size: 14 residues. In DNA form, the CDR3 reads TGTGCCAGCGGAAAGGGGGACAGAAATTCACCCCTCCACTTT. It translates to CASGKGDRNSPLHF.

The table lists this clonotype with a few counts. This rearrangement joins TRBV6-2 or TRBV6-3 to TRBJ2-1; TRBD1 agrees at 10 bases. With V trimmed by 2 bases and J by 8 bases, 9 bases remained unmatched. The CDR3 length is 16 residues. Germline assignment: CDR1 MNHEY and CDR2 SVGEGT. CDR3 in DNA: TGTGCCAGCAGTTACGTCCCGGGACAGGGGACCCATGAGCAGTTCTTC. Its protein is CASSYVPGQGTHEQFF.

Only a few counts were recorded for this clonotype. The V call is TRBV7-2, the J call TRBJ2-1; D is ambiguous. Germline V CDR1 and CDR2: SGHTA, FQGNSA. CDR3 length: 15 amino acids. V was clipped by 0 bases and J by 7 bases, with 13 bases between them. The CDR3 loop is CASSLAGWRINEQFF. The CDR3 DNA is TGTGCCAGCAGCTTAGCAGGGTGGCGTATTAATGAGCAGTTCTTC. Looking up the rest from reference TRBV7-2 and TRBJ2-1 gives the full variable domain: GAGVSQSPSNKVTEKGKDVELRCDPISGHTALYWYRQSLGQGLEFLIYFQGNSAPDKSGLPSDRFSAERTGGSVSTLTIQRTQQEDSAVYLCASSLAGWRINEQFFGPGTRLTVL.

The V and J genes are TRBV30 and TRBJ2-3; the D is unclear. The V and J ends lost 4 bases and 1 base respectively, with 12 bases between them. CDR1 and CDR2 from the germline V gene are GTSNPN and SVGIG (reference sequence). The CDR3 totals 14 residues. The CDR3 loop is CAWNALLGTDTQYF. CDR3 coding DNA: TGTGCCTGGAATGCACTCCTGGGCACAGATACGCAGTATTTT.

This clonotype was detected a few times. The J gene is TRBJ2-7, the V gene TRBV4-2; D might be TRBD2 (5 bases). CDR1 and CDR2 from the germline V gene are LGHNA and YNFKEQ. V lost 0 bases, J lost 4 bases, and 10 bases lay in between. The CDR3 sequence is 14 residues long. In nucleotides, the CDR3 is TGTGCCAGCAGCCAAGACCCAGCGGATTACGAGCAGTACTTC. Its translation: CASSQDPADYEQYF.